This entry describes one T cell receptor beta chain. What it binds is unknown. The data are from a study of regulatory T cells in long-lasting Graves disease. Germline V gives CDR1 MNHEY, CDR2 SVGEGT. The CDR3 extends over 17 amino acids. Between the trimmed V and J ends, which lost 2 bases and 2 bases, there was a span of 16 bases. Arm-PCR of CDR3 regions and iRepertoire HTBI primers were used to build TCR beta libraries. A single record per CDR3 protein comes from TCRdb applying MiXCR to the multiplex PCR reads. Altogether roughly 520,000 distinct CDR3 sequences are present, more than 10% being singletons, with the ten largest covering almost 9%. Overall study results and limits: With persistent disease, TRBV28, TRBJ1-2 and TRBJ2-5 were the favored segments.

Described time point: newly diagnosed GD, antithyroid drugs for less than 3 months. Extracted RNA from PBMCs served as the source of the TCR library. The same specimen was also included in a second study, on T cells in Graves' hyperthyroidism and ophthalmopathy. As reported in that work: Hyperthyroidism of Graves' type that showed no ophthalmopathy progression within 18 months was stable. Most clonotypes expanded in thyroid above 0.001 were likewise present in blood. For ophthalmopathy, model prediction preceded onset by a median about six months.

Here the sequenced sample was peripheral blood mononuclear cells (PBMCs), taken at new diagnosis, from a patient treated with antithyroid drugs. The chain joins TRBV6-2 or TRBV6-3 to TRBJ2-1; D unclear. The clonotype was recovered from a woman in her thirties with Graves disease. Written as DNA, the CDR3 is TGTGCCAGCAGTTACCCCCCGAGGTCTGAGCCCTACAATGAGCAGTTCTTC. Its protein product is CASSYPPRSEPYNEQFF.